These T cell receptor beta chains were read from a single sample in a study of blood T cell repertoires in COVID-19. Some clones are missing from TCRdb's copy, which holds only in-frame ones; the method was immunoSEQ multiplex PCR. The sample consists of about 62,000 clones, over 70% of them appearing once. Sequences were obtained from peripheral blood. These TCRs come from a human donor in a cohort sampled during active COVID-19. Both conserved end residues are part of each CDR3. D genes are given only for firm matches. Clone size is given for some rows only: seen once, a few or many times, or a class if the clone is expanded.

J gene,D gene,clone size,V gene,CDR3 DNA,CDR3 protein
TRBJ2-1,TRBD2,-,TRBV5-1,TGCGCCAGCAGCTTGGCTTGGGGTAGCGGGAGGAGTAATGAGCAGTTCTTC,CASSLAWGSGRSNEQFF
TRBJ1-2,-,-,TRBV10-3,TGTGCCATCAGGCCCAGTTCTGGGGGCGGCGGCTACACCTTC,CAIRPSSGGGGYTF
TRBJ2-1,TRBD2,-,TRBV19,TGTGCCAGTAGTATAGATCCCCGACTAGCGGGAGCGAAGAATGAGCAGTTCTTC,CASSIDPRLAGAKNEQFF
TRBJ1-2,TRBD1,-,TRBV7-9,TGTGCCAGCAGCTTAGCTCCGGGACAGGGGGAAGGCTACACCTTC,CASSLAPGQGEGYTF
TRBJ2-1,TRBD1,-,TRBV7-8,TGTGCCAGCAGCTTAGCCTCCAGGGGGCGAGCAACTGAGCAGTTCTTC,CASSLASRGRATEQFF
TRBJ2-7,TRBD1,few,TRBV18,TGTGCCAGCTCGCGACAGGGGGCCACCTACGAGCAGTACTTC,CASSRQGATYEQYF
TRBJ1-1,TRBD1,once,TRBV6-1,TGTGCCAGCAGTGAAAGGGGACAGGCGAACACTGAAGCTTTCTTT,CASSERGQANTEAFF
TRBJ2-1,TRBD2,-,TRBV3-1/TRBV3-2,TGTGCCAGCAGCCAAAAAAGGGATCCGACTAGCGTCTACAATGAGCAGTTCTTC,CASSQKRDPTSVYNEQFF
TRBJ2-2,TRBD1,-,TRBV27,TGTGCCAGCAGTCCTGACCATTCCGGGACAGGGTATCCCGGGGAGCTGTTTTTT,CASSPDHSGTGYPGELFF
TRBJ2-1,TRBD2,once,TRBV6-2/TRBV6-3,TGTGCCAGCAGTCCGACGAGAGCGGGAGGGCCTCTCGGGCAGTTCTTC,CASSPTRAGGPLGQFF
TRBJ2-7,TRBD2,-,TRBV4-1,TGCGCCAGCAGCCAAGGCGGACTAGCAATTTACGAGCAGTACTTC,CASSQGGLAIYEQYF
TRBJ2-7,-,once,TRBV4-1,TGCGCCAGCAGCCGCCAGGGCTCCTACGAGCAGTACTTC,CASSRQGSYEQYF
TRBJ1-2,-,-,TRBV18,TGTGCCAGCTCACTTTCGCAGGGAAGGATGGCGGGCTACACCTTC,CASSLSQGRMAGYTF
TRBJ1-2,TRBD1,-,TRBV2,TGTGCCAGCAATGAAGCGCAGGGGGTGGGCTATGGCTACACCTTC,CASNEAQGVGYGYTF
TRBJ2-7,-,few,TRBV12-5,TGTGCTAGTGGTTTGGCCCAAGGGACATTATACGAGCAGTACTTC,CASGLAQGTLYEQYF
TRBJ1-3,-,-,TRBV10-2,TGCGCCACCATGCCCGGGGGAACTGGAAACACCATATATTTT,CATMPGGTGNTIYF
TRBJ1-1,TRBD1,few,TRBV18,TGTGCCAGCTCACCGGGACAGAGCACTGAAGCTTTCTTT,CASSPGQSTEAFF
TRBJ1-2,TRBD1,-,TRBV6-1,TGTGCCAGCAGTGAGGGGGGGACAGGGTTTTTCACCTATGGCTACACCTTC,CASSEGGTGFFTYGYTF
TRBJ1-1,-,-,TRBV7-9,TGTGCCAGCAGCCCATCCAGGGGACTAAACACTGAAGCTTTCTTT,CASSPSRGLNTEAFF
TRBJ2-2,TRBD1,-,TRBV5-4,TGTGCCAGCAGCTTGGCGCCGGGACAGGGAAACACCGGGGAGCTGTTTTTT,CASSLAPGQGNTGELFF
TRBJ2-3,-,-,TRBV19,TGTGCCAGTAGTATATTTAGCGCACTGGATACGCAGTATTTT,CASSIFSALDTQYF
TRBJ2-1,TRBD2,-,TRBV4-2,TGTGCCAGCAGCCAAGTAGGAACGAGCGGGGGACTATCCTACAATGAGCAGTTCTTC,CASSQVGTSGGLSYNEQFF
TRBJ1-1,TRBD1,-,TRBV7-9,TGTGCCAGCAGCTTGACAGGGGGTATGACTGAAGCTTTCTTT,CASSLTGGMTEAFF
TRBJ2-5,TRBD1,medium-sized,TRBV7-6,TGTGCCAGCAGCTTAGTGGCAGGGGGCGCGGAGACCCAGTACTTC,CASSLVAGGAETQYF
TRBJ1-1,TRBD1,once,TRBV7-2,TGTGCCAGCAGCTTCTCTCAGGGGGGAACTGAAGCTTTCTTT,CASSFSQGGTEAFF
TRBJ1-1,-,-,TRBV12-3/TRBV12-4,TGTGCCAGCAGTTTAGGGGGGGGGACTGAAGCTTTCTTT,CASSLGGGTEAFF
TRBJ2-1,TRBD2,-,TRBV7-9,TGTGCCAGCAGCGCGGGACTAGCGGGAGCCTACAATGAGCAGTTCTTC,CASSAGLAGAYNEQFF
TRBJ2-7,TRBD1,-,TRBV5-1,TGCGCCAGCAGCTTTGAGGGGGCTTCCTACGAGCAGTACTTC,CASSFEGASYEQYF
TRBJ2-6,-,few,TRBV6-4,TGTGCCAGCAGTGACTCGCAGGACTCTGGGGCCAACGTCCTGACTTTC,CASSDSQDSGANVLTF
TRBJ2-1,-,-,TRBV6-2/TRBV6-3,TGTGCCAGCCGCCCTTGGGGGGGGGCGCAGAATGAGCAGTTCTTC,CASRPWGGAQNEQFF
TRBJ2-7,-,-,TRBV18,TGTGCCAGCTCATCCGGACAGTCCTACGAGCAGTACTTC,CASSSGQSYEQYF
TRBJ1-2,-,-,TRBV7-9,TGTGCCAGCAGCCCGGACGGGATCTATGGCTACACCTTC,CASSPDGIYGYTF
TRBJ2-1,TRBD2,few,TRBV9,TGTGCCAGCAGCGTAGTCGGTTGGGGGACTAGCGGGAGTAGAAATGAGCAGTTCTTC,CASSVVGWGTSGSRNEQFF
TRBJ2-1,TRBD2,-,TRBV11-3,TGTGCCAGCAGCCAGGGACTATATTCTGAGCAGTTCTTC,CASSQGLYSEQFF
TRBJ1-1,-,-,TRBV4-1,TGCGCCAGCAGCCAAGACAGAAAAGCTTTCTTT,CASSQDRKAFF
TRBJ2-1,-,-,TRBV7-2,TGTGCCAGCAGCTTTTGGGGAGGTGGGCTTAGCTCCTACAATGAGCAGTTCTTC,CASSFWGGGLSSYNEQFF
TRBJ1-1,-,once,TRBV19,TGTGCCAGTAGTACAGGGCGGGGCACTGAAGCTTTCTTT,CASSTGRGTEAFF
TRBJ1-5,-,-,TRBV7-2,TGTGCCAGCAGCTTAGCTGGTTTCGGGTACGGGCAGCCCCAGCATTTT,CASSLAGFGYGQPQHF
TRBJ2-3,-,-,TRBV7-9,TGTGCCAGCAGCTCCACGGGGGGCCGGGGAGATACGCAGTATTTT,CASSSTGGRGDTQYF
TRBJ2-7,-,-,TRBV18,TGTGCCAGCTCACCAGACGTCGGCAGGGAGCAGTACTTC,CASSPDVGREQYF
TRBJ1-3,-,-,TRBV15,TGTGCCACCAGCCCACAGGGACCTCGGAACACCATATATTTT,CATSPQGPRNTIYF
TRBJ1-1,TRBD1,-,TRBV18,TGTGCCAGCTCGCCGGGGACCGGGACAGTGAACACTGAAGCTTTCTTT,CASSPGTGTVNTEAFF
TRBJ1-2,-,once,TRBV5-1,TGCGCCAGCAGCTTGGCCCCGGATGGCTACACCTTC,CASSLAPDGYTF
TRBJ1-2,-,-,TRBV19,TGTGCCAGTACCCAGGCTATCTATGGCTACACCTTC,CASTQAIYGYTF
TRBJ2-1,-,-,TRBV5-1,TGCGCCAGCAGCTTAAGACTAGACCTGTCGGGTGAGCAGTTCTTC,CASSLRLDLSGEQFF
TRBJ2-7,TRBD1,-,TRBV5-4,TGTGCCAGCAGCTTAGACAGGGACCTCTACGAGCAGTACTTC,CASSLDRDLYEQYF
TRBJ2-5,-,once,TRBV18,TGTGCCTTAAAAGAGACCCAGTACTTC,CALKETQYF
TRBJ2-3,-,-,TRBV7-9,TGTGCCAGCAGCTTAGTTGGCCGAGATACGCAGTATTTT,CASSLVGRDTQYF
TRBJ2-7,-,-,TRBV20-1,TGCAGTGCCTCCAGCTCCTACGAGCAGTACTTC,CSASSSYEQYF
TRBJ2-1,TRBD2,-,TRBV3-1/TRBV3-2,TGTGCCAGCAGCGATCCTAGCGGGAGTGGGGATGAGCAGTTCTTC,CASSDPSGSGDEQFF
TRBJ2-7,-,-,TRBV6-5,TGTGCCAGCAGAGGGGCCCGTCCGGGCGAGCAGTACTTC,CASRGARPGEQYF
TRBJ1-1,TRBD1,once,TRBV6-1,TGTGCCAGCAGTGAAACACGGGACAGCACTGAAGCTTTCTTT,CASSETRDSTEAFF
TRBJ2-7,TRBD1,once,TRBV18,TGTGCCAGCTCACCACCGAAGGGGACAGGGATCGACGAGCAGTACTTC,CASSPPKGTGIDEQYF
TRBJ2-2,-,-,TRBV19,TGTGCCAGTAGTATCGGGTACGGGGTCACCGGGGAGCTGTTTTTT,CASSIGYGVTGELFF